A single sample is the source of the 23 T cell receptor beta chains below, sequenced in a study of vaccination effects on CD4 cells after COVID-19. Antigen specificity for these receptors is unknown. Sequencing followed a ViraFEST assay step that expanded antigen-specific CD4+ T cells with viral peptide pools. Subsequent to a culture period of 10 days, CD4+ T cells were isolated. Sometime from March through December 2020, the person acquired a SARS-CoV-2 infection that PCR confirmed. Data came from immunoSEQ multiplex PCR; TCRdb stores just in-frame clones and leaves some out. This table has 20,000 to 25,000 clones, roughly 74% appearing once. The source was CD4+ T cells from PBMCs cultured with a peptide pool, collected before COVID-19 vaccination. Source of these receptors: a human donor who had a prior SARS-CoV-2 infection.

The genes are TRBV7-3 and TRBJ2-1; possibly TRBD2 for D (6 bases). The CDR3 runs 16 residues. CDR1 and CDR2 (germline): SGHTA, FQGTGA. Between the trimmed V and J ends, which lost 2 bases and 4 bases, there was a span of 15 bases. The DNA of the CDR3 is TGTGCCAGCAGCTTAGCCGGCGGGGAGATTTACAATGAGCAGTTCTTC. Its protein is CASSLAGGEIYNEQFF. Looking up the rest from reference TRBV7-3 and TRBJ2-1 gives the full variable domain: GAGVSQTPSNKVTEKGKYVELRCDPISGHTALYWYRQSLGQGPEFLIYFQGTGAADDSGLPNDRFFAVRPEGSVSTLKIQRTERGDSAVYLCASSLAGGEIYNEQFFGPGTRLTVL.

This chain joins TRBV5-5 and TRBJ1-5; D is undetermined. Germline assignment: CDR1 SGHKS and CDR2 YYEKEE (reference sequence). The germline V and J ends were trimmed by 1 base and 6 bases, with 8 bases remaining between them. CDR3 length: 13 amino acids. In DNA, the CDR3 is TGTGCCAGCAGCTTGATCGGCGGTCAGCCCCAGCATTTT. Its protein is CASSLIGGQPQHF.

The V and J genes are TRBV25-1 and TRBJ1-2, with TRBD1 as a possible D gene (5 bases). Germline CDR1 is MGHDK and CDR2 is SYGVNS. Trimming took 4 bases from V and 0 from J, leaving 9 bases between them. The CDR3 covers 14 residues. CDR3 nucleotides: TGTGCCAGCAGTGGGGGGGGACCTAACTATGGCTACACCTTC. It is translated as CASSGGGPNYGYTF.

This clone has just one count. The CDR3 region has the DNA TGCGCCAGCAGCTTAAATGGGGTTAATCAGCCCCAGCATTTT. Translation gives CASSLNGVNQPQHF. The V call is TRBV5-1, the J call TRBJ1-5; D unclear. The CDR3 loop spans 14 amino acids. Trimming took off 2 bases at V and 4 bases at J, with 10 bases between the two ends. The germline V gene has CDR1 SGHRS and CDR2 YFSETQ. The full variable domain, in which reference TRBV5-1 and TRBJ1-5 provide the parts outside the CDR3, is KAGVTQTPRYLIKTRGQQVTLSCSPISGHRSVSWYQQTPGQGLQFLFEYFSETQRNKGNFPGRFSGRQFSNSRSEMNVSTLELGDSALYLCASSLNGVNQPQHFGDGTRLSIL.

This chain links TRBV5-1 with TRBJ1-1, with D hard to call. The CDR3 covers 13 residues. Trimming stripped 5 bases from V and 4 bases from J, with 12 bases between. The germline CDR1 and CDR2 sequences are SGHRS and YFSETQ. CDR3 in amino acids: CASSEGWGTEAFF. In DNA, the CDR3 is TGCGCCAGCAGTGAGGGATGGGGCACTGAAGCTTTCTTT.

The chain links TRBV5-1 to TRBJ2-7; D call uncertain. V was cut by 0 bases and J by 0 bases, with 7 bases left in between. This CDR3 has 14 amino acids. CDR1 and CDR2 (germline): SGHRS, YFSETQ. CDR3 loop: CASSLVGHSYEQYF. In DNA, the CDR3 is TGCGCCAGCAGCTTGGTCGGCCACTCCTACGAGCAGTACTTC.

Regarding this clone: Other DNA variants within this sample encode the same CDR3. This chain connects TRBV7-9 to TRBJ2-1, with 9 nucleotides matching TRBD2. Germline trimming cut 0 bases from V and 2 bases from J; bases unmatched to any gene: 2. CDR3 length: 16 residues. The germline V gene has CDR1 SEHNR and CDR2 FQNEAQ (reference sequence). The CDR3 coding sequence is TGTGCCAGCAGCTTAGCTCTAGCGGGGACCTACAATGAGCAGTTCTTC. It encodes CASSLALAGTYNEQFF.

This clone was picked up one time. The J gene is TRBJ1-6, the V gene TRBV6-5; 7 positions agree with TRBD1. This CDR3 comprises 13 residues. Germline values: CDR1 MNHEY, CDR2 SVGAGI. After removal of 5 bases from V and 10 bases from J, the junction contained 5 bases not matched to a gene. The CDR3 spells CASSLQGPSPLHF. CDR3 sequence (DNA): TGTGCCAGCAGTCTACAGGGGCCGTCACCCCTCCACTTT.

This clone is a singleton in its sample. This chain uses TRBV7-2 with TRBJ2-7; the match to TRBD1 covers 11 bases. The CDR3 is 14 residues long. The germline V gene encodes CDR1 SGHTA and CDR2 FQGNSA. V gave up 3 bases and J gave up 9 bases; unmatched junction bases: 7. In DNA, the CDR3 is TGTGCCAGCAGCTTCGGACAGGGGGCGCTTAGGCAGTACTTC. It translates to CASSFGQGALRQYF.

This chain connects TRBV27 to TRBJ2-7, with D possibly being TRBD2 (5 bases). Deletions cut 5 bases from V and 1 base from J, with 18 bases between. CDR1 and CDR2 from the germline V gene are MNHEY and SMNVEV (reference sequence). The CDR3 covers 16 residues. Written as DNA, the CDR3 is TGTGCCAGCAGTCCCGTATCGCGGGCAGGATCCTACGAGCAGTACTTC. It codes for CASSPVSRAGSYEQYF.

This sequence joins TRBV28 and TRBJ1-3; no clear D gene. The CDR3 runs to 18 residues. Trimming removed 2 bases from V and 1 base from J, with 18 bases in between. Germline V lookup: CDR1 MDHEN, CDR2 SYDVKM. The CDR3 reads CASSLEGSDHPSGNTIYF. DNA for the CDR3: TGTGCCAGCAGTTTAGAGGGCTCCGATCATCCTTCTGGAAACACCATATATTTT.

This chain links TRBV7-2 with TRBJ2-7, with 13 bases matching TRBD2. Trimming took 3 bases from V and 2 from J; bases not matched to a gene: 4. Germline-derived CDR1 and CDR2 are SGHTA and FQGNSA. This CDR3 has 16 amino acids. The CDR3 here is CASSFEGLAGTYEQYF. Here the CDR3 DNA reads TGTGCCAGCAGCTTCGAGGGACTAGCGGGGACCTACGAGCAGTACTTC.

Turning to this clone: At one of its ends the junction is not consistent with the germline gene, which may arise from a read error. This chain uses TRBV7-2 with TRBJ1-4, with 8 bases fitting TRBD1. Germline V gene sequence: CDR1 SGHTA, CDR2 FQGNSA. The CDR3 is 16 amino acids. CDR3 sequence: CASSLGGGQASEKLFF. In DNA, the CDR3 is TGTGCCAGCAGTTTAGGGGGGGGACAGGCGAGTGAAAAACTGTTTTTT.

This chain joins TRBV19 and TRBJ2-3; TRBD1 aligns across 9 bases. This CDR3 spans 13 amino acids. The J segment lost 4 bases and the V segment lost 7 bases, leaving 3 bases of the junction unmatched. Per the germline V gene, CDR1 is LNHDA and CDR2 is SQIVND (reference sequence). The CDR3 nucleotides are TGTGCCAGTACCCGGACAGGGGCAGATACGCAGTATTTT. Its protein is CASTRTGADTQYF.

This rearrangement joins TRBV9 to TRBJ1-4, with TRBD1 matching over 12 bases. CDR3 length: 16 amino acids. Looked up from germline, CDR1 is SGDLS and CDR2 is YYNGEE. With 0 bases clipped from V and 8 bases from J, the junction kept 5 bases outside the gene matches. CDR3 residues: CASSVGDRGPREKLFF. The CDR3 DNA reads as TGTGCCAGCAGCGTAGGGGACAGGGGGCCGAGGGAAAAACTGTTTTTT.

The CDR3, as DNA: TGCGCCAGCAGCCAAGCCGGGACGCCTGGAAACACCATATATTTT. Translation gives CASSQAGTPGNTIYF. The chain employs TRBV4-3 and TRBJ1-3; TRBD1 is a possible D gene (5 bases). Germline lookup yields CDR1 LGHNA and CDR2 YSLEER. V dropped 1 base and J dropped 2 bases, with 9 bases sitting between them. This CDR3 contains 15 residues.

The chain joins TRBV5-4 to TRBJ2-1; 14 bases agree with TRBD2. Germline V gene sequence: CDR1 SGHNT, CDR2 YYREEE (reference sequence). V shed 4 bases and J 4 bases; nucleotides not matched to a gene: 4. The CDR3 has 16 amino acids. CDR3 in amino acids: CASSKGLAGEYNEQFF. Here the CDR3 DNA reads TGTGCCAGCAGCAAGGGACTAGCGGGAGAGTACAATGAGCAGTTCTTC.

This rearrangement joins TRBV12-3 or TRBV12-4 to TRBJ2-7; D gene unclear. V was clipped by 3 bases and J by 3 bases, with 6 bases between them. This CDR3 is built from 12 residues. The CDR3 protein is CASSFRDYEQYF. The CDR3 DNA reads as TGTGCCAGCAGTTTCAGAGACTACGAGCAGTACTTC.

The rearrangement uses TRBV5-6 and TRBJ2-5, with 7 bases fitting TRBD2. The CDR3 length is 17 residues. The germline V gene has CDR1 SGHDT and CDR2 YYEEEE. J gave up 2 bases and V 0 bases, and 10 bases lay outside the gene matches. The CDR3 loop is CASSLAGTISGQETQYF. Here the CDR3 DNA reads TGTGCCAGCAGCTTGGCCGGGACTATCAGCGGACAAGAGACCCAGTACTTC.

V is TRBV27 and J is TRBJ1-2, with a possible D match to TRBD1 (5 bases). In germline, CDR1 is MNHEY, CDR2 SMNVEV (reference sequence). The CDR3 has 13 amino acids. With 2 bases removed from V and 14 bases from J, the gap between germline ends came to 18 bases. Here the CDR3 DNA reads TGTGCCAGCAGTTTAAATCGGGGGGAAGGGTCTACCTTC. Translated, it gives CASSLNRGEGSTF.

J is TRBJ1-4 and V is TRBV28, with 7 bases fitting TRBD1. CDR1 is MDHEN, CDR2 SYDVKM, per germline. The CDR3 contains 15 residues. V lost 4 bases to trimming and J lost 7 bases; unmatched junction nucleotides: 9. The CDR3 DNA reads TGTGCCAGCAGTTCTACAGGGGTGGGAAGTGAAAAACTGTTTTTT. Encoded protein: CASSSTGVGSEKLFF.

This chain connects TRBV10-2 to TRBJ2-3, with TRBD2 identical over 12 bases. V shed 1 base and J 3 bases; nucleotides not matched to a gene: 2. The CDR3 has 16 residues. Germline-derived CDR1 and CDR2 are WSHSY and SAAADI. The CDR3 coding sequence is TGCGCCAGCAGTGAGTGGACTAGCGGGATTACAGATACGCAGTATTTT. Encoded protein: CASSEWTSGITDTQYF.

The CDR3 DNA reads TGTGCCAGCATCGGGGTAAACCGGCCTGGAAACACCATATATTTT. It encodes CASIGVNRPGNTIYF. V is TRBV6-5 and J is TRBJ1-3; no clear D. This CDR3 has 15 amino acids. CDR1 and CDR2 from the germline V gene are MNHEY and SVGAGI. The V end was cut by 7 bases, the J end by 2 bases, with 15 bases between.